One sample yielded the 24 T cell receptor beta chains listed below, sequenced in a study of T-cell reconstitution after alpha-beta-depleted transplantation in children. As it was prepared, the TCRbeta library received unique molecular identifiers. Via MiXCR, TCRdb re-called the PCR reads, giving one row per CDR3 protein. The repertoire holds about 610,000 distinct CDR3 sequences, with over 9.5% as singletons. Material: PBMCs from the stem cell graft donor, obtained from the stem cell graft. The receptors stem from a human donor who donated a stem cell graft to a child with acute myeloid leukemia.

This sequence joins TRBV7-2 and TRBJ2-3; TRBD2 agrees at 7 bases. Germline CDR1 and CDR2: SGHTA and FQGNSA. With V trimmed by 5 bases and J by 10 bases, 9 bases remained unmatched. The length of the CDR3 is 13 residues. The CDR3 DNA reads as TGTGCCAGCAGCCCGGGGGGTGGGGAGTCGCAGTATTTT. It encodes CASSPGGGESQYF.

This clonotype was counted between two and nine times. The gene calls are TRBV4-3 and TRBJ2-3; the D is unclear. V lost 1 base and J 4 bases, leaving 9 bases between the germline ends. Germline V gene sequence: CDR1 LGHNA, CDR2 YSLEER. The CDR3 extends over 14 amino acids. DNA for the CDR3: TGCGCCAGCAGCCAAGGGGTCCGAGCAGATACGCAGTATTTT. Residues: CASSQGVRADTQYF.

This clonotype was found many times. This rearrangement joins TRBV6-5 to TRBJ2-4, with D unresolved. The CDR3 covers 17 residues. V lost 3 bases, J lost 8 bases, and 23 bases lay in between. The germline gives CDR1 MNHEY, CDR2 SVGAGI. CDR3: CASSYRKQLMGSDIQYF. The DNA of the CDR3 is TGTGCCAGCAGTTATCGGAAACAGTTGATGGGGTCAGACATTCAGTACTTC.

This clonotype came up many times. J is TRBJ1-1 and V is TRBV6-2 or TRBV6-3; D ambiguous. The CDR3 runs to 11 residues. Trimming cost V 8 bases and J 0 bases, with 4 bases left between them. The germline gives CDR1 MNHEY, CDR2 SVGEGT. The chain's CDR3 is CASQMNTEAFF. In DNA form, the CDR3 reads TGTGCCAGCCAGATGAACACTGAAGCTTTCTTT.

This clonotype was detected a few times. The CDR3 DNA reads TGTGCCAGCAGCGTCGGGGGAGATGCGGGAAAACTGTTTTTT. Residues: CASSVGGDAGKLFF. This sequence joins TRBV9 and TRBJ1-4; tentatively, D is TRBD1 (5 bases). Trimming took off 2 bases at V and 10 bases at J, with 15 bases between the two ends. Germline CDR1 SGDLS, CDR2 YYNGEE. The CDR3 is 14 amino acids.

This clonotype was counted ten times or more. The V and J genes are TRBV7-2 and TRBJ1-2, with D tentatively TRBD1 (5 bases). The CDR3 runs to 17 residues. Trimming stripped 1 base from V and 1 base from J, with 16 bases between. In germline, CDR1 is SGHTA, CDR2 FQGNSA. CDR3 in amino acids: CASSLVSGPQGNYGYTF. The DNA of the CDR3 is TGTGCCAGCAGCTTAGTATCGGGGCCGCAGGGTAACTATGGCTACACCTTC.

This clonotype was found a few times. DNA of the CDR3: TGTGCCAGCAGTCACCGGACAGGGGGAACAGATACGCAGTATTTT. This sequence encodes CASSHRTGGTDTQYF. The V and J genes are TRBV6-2 or TRBV6-3 and TRBJ2-3; the match to TRBD1 covers 10 bases. The CDR3 is made up of 15 amino acids. Germline V gene data show CDR1 as MNHEY and CDR2 as SVGEGT. J lost 3 bases, V lost 5 bases, and 5 bases had no gene match.

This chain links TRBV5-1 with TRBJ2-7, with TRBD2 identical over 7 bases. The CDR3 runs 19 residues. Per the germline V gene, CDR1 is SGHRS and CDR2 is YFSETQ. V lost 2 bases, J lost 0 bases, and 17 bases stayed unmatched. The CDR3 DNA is TGCGCCAGCAGCTTTCGGCCCAAATCTAGCGGACAAAGCTCCTACGAGCAGTACTTC. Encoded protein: CASSFRPKSSGQSSYEQYF.

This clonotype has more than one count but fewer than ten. CDR3 in DNA: TGCAGTGCTAGAGCTCCGACTGGACCACCCTACGAGCAGTACTTC. It encodes CSARAPTGPPYEQYF. J is TRBJ2-7 and V is TRBV20-1; D is ambiguous. Trimming removed 1 base from V and 2 bases from J, with 15 bases in between. The CDR3 is made up of 15 amino acids. The germline V gene encodes CDR1 DFQATT and CDR2 SNEGSKA (reference sequence).

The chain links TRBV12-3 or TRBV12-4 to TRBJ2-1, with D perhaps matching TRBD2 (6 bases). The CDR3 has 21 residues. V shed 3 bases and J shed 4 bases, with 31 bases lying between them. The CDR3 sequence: CASSFHRVGVSRTINYNEQFF. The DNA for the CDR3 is TGTGCCAGCAGTTTTCACCGGGTGGGGGTTTCGCGGACTATAAATTACAATGAGCAGTTCTTC.

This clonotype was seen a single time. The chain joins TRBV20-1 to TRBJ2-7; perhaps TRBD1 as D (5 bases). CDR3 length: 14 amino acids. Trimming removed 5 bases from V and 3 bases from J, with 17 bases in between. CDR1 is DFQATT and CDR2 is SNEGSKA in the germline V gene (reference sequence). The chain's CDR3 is CSAHVLTAIYEQYF. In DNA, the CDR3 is TGCAGTGCTCACGTTTTGACAGCAATCTACGAGCAGTACTTC.

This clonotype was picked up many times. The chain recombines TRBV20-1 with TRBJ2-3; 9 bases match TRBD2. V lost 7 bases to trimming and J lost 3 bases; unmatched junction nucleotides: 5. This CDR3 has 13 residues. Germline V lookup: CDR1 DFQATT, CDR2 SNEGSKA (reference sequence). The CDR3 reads CSGSSGRTDTQYF. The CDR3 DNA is TGCAGTGGTAGTAGCGGGAGAACAGATACGCAGTATTTT.

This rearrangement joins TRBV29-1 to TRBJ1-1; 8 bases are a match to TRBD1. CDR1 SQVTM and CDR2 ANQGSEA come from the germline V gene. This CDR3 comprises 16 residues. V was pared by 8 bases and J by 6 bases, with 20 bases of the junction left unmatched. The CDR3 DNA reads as TGCAGCTTCAGGGGGCAAACCTGGAAAAAAGGGGCTGAAGCTTTCTTT. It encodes CSFRGQTWKKGAEAFF.

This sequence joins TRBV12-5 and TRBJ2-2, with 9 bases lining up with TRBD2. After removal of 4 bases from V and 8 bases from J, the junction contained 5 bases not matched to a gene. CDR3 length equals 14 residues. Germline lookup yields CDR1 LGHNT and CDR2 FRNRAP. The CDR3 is CASGSAGGGGELFF. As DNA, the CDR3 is TGTGCTAGTGGTTCAGCGGGAGGAGGAGGGGAGCTGTTTTTT.

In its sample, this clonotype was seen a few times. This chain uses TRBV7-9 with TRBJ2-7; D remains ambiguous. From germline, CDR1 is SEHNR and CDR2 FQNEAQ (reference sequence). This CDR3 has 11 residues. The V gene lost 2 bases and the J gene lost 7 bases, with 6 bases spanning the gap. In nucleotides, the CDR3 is TGTGCCAGCAGCTTATCGTGGGAGCAGTACTTC. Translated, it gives CASSLSWEQYF. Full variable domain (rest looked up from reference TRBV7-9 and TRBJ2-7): DTGVSQNPRHKITKRGQNVTFRCDPISEHNRLYWYRQTLGQGPEFLTYFQNEAQLEKSRLLSDRFSAERPKGSFSTLEIQRTEQGDSAMYLCASSLSWEQYFGPGTRLTVT.

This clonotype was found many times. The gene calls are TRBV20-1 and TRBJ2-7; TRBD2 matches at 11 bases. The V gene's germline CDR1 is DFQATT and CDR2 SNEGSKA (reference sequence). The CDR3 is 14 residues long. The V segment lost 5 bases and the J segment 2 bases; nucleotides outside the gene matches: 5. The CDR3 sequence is CSAEGTSGAYEQYF. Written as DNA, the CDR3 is TGCAGTGCTGAAGGGACTAGCGGAGCCTACGAGCAGTACTTC.

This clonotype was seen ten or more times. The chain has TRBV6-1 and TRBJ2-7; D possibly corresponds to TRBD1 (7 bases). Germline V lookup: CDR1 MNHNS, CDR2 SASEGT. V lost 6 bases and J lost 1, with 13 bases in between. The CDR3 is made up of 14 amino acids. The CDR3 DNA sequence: TGTGCCAGCAGGGCGGGGACAGCATCCTACGAGCAGTACTTC. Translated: CASRAGTASYEQYF.

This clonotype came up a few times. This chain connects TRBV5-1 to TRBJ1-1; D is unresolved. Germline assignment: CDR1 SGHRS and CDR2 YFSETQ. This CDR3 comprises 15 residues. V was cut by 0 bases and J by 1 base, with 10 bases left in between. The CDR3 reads CASSLEGPWNTEAFF. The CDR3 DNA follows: TGCGCCAGCAGCTTGGAAGGGCCCTGGAACACTGAAGCTTTCTTT. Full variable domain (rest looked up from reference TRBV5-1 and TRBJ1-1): KAGVTQTPRYLIKTRGQQVTLSCSPISGHRSVSWYQQTPGQGLQFLFEYFSETQRNKGNFPGRFSGRQFSNSRSEMNVSTLELGDSALYLCASSLEGPWNTEAFFGQGTRLTVV.

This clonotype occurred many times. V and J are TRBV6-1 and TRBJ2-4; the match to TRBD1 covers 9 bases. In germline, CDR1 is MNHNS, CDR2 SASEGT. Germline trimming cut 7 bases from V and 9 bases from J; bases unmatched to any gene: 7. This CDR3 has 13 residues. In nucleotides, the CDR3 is TGTGCCAGCACGGGACAGGGTGTCCCCATTCAGTACTTC. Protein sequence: CASTGQGVPIQYF.

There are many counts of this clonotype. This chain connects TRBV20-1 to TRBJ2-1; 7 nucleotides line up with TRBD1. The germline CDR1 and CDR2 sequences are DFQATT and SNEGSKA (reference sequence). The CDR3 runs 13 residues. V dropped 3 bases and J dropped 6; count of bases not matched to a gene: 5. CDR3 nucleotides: TGCAGTGCTAGCCGACAGGGACCCAATGAGCAGTTCTTC. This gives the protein CSASRQGPNEQFF.

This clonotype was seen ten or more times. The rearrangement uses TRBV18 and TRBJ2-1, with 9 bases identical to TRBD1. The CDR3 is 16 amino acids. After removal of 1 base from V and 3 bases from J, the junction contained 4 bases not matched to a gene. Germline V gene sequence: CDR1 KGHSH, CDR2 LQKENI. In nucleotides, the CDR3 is TGTGCCAGCTCACCACGGGACAGGGTCCTCTACAATGAGCAGTTCTTC. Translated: CASSPRDRVLYNEQFF. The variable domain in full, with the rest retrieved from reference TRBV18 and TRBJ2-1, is NAGVMQNPRHLVRRRGQEARLRCSPMKGHSHVYWYRQLPEEGLKFMVYLQKENIIDESGMPKERFSAEFPKEGPSILRIQQVVRGDSAAYFCASSPRDRVLYNEQFFGPGTRLTVL.

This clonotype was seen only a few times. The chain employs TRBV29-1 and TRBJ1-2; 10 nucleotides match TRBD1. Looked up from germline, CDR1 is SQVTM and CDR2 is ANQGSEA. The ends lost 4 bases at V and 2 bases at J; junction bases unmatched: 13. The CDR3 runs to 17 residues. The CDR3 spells CSVGMGQGSILNYGYTF. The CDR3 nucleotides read TGCAGCGTTGGGATGGGACAGGGGTCAATTCTCAACTATGGCTACACCTTC.

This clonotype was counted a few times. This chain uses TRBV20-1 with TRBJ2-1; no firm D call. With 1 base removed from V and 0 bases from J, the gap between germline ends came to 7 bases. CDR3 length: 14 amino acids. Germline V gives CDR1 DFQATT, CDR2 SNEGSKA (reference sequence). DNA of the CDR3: TGCAGTGCTAGAGGTATTAGCTCCTACAATGAGCAGTTCTTC. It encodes CSARGISSYNEQFF.

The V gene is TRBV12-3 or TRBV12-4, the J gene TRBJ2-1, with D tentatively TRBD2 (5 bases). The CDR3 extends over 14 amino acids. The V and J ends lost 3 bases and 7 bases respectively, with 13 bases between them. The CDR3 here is CASSFGSGLNEQFF. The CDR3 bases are TGTGCCAGCAGTTTTGGGAGCGGATTAAATGAGCAGTTCTTC.